Detailed here is one TCR beta chain. What it recognizes is unknown. The germline V gene encodes CDR1 MDHEN and CDR2 SYDVKM. Trimming removed 10 bases from V and 2 bases from J, with 15 bases in between. The CDR3 has 14 amino acids. The data were taken from a study of cytomegalovirus exposure and HLA in healthy donors. As for the study in general: Falling in the Caucasian-associated ancestry cluster were about four fifths of 350 to 400 genotyped donors. Notes on the study in general: Available immune exposure information covered CMV serostatus only. Earlier analysis yielded a pattern in which most TCR beta V segments were productive about 90% or about 30% of the time.

A multiplex PCR was run with 60 Vbeta primers and 13 Jbeta primers. Only in-frame clones appear in the TCRdb table, and some are missing; sequencing was by immunoSEQ multiplex PCR. This table holds about 98,000 clones, roughly four fifths found once. The material sequenced was PBMCs. The rearrangement uses TRBV28 and TRBJ1-5; TRBD1 might be the D (5 bases). The clonotype originates from a female donor in good health and CMV-seropositive. CDR3 residues: CATTTAPGNQPQHF. The CDR3 DNA reads TGTGCCACCACGACAGCTCCGGGCAATCAGCCCCAGCATTTT.